The clone carrying this TCR beta chain was counted between two and nine times. The antigen is not known. From the reads, TCRdb called clonotypes with MiXCR, one entry per CDR3 protein. The table has about 460,000 distinct CDR3 sequences, around 11% seen once. These data come from a study of T cell repertoires in cytomegalovirus infection. Study context: Shared public TCR beta signatures pointed to both CMV infection and a matching HLA type.

Germline trimming cut 5 bases from V and 1 base from J; bases unmatched to any gene: 3. Germline V CDR1 and CDR2: MNHNS, SASEGT. CDR3 length equals 14 residues. General observations from the study: People with CMV and the relevant HLA were identified by cumulative public TCR beta family frequency. CMV-specific HLA-C-restricted TCR beta clonotypes dominated the ex vivo response.

The TCR was taken from a human donor in good health (CMV status not recorded). Some clones in this sample may be carry-over from other donors' samples. The sequencing sample was made of PBMCs. The genes are TRBV6-1 and TRBJ1-1; TRBD1 matches at 8 bases. CDR3 sequence: CASSQGAANTEAFF. The DNA of the CDR3 is TGTGCCAGCAGTCAGGGGGCGGCGAACACTGAAGCTTTCTTT.